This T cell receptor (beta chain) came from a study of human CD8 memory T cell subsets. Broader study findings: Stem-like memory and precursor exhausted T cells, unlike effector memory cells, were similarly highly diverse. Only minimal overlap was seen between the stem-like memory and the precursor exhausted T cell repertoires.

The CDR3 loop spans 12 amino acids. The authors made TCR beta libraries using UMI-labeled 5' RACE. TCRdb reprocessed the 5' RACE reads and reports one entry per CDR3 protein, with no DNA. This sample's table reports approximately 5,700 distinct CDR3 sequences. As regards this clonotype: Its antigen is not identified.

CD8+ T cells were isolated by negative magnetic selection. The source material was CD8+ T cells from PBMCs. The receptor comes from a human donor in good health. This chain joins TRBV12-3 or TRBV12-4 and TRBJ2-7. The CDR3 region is CASSLTASEQYF.